Listed below are T cell receptor beta chains from one sample, sequenced in a study of radiotherapy plus CTLA-4 blockade in lung cancer. Data came from immunoSEQ multiplex PCR; TCRdb stores just in-frame clones and leaves some out. The table lists roughly 40,000 clones, 79% of them singletons. The material sequenced was peripheral blood, taken from a patient treated with radiotherapy plus ipilimumab. Receptor source: a human donor with non-small cell lung cancer that progressed on radiotherapy plus ipilimumab. CDR3s leave out the opening cysteine and the closing phenylalanine or tryptophan. The D gene is left open where the match is weak.

v_call: TRBV12-2; d_call: -; j_call: TRBJ2-6; cdr3_aa: KSLLAGSTQSRANVLT
v_call: TRBV2; d_call: TRBD1; j_call: TRBJ1-1; cdr3_aa: ASSARGTVNTEAF
v_call: TRBV19; d_call: TRBD2; j_call: TRBJ2-7; cdr3_aa: ASSPGLAGGYEQY
v_call: TRBV2; d_call: TRBD2; j_call: TRBJ2-7; cdr3_aa: ASNYERGYEQY
v_call: TRBV6-5; d_call: -; j_call: TRBJ1-2; cdr3_aa: ATAGGNYGYT
v_call: TRBV5-1; d_call: TRBD1; j_call: TRBJ2-7; cdr3_aa: AARTGTGNIYEQY
v_call: TRBV2; d_call: TRBD1; j_call: TRBJ1-5; cdr3_aa: ASSERDSPGPQH
v_call: TRBV7-2; d_call: -; j_call: TRBJ2-5; cdr3_aa: ASSRHRQETQY
v_call: TRBV19; d_call: TRBD1; j_call: TRBJ1-5; cdr3_aa: ASTLGATGTNQPQH
v_call: TRBV6-6; d_call: -; j_call: TRBJ2-5; cdr3_aa: ASSRRQARNQETQY
v_call: TRBV6-5; d_call: -; j_call: TRBJ1-6; cdr3_aa: ASTGQGGSPLH
v_call: TRBV4-1; d_call: -; j_call: TRBJ1-5; cdr3_aa: ASRFDRYSNQPQH
v_call: TRBV2; d_call: -; j_call: TRBJ1-5; cdr3_aa: ASSEGSYNQPQH
v_call: TRBV7-2; d_call: -; j_call: TRBJ1-1; cdr3_aa: ASSPQGNTEAF
v_call: TRBV2; d_call: -; j_call: TRBJ1-1; cdr3_aa: VSREIGQKNTEAF
v_call: TRBV6-5; d_call: -; j_call: TRBJ1-1; cdr3_aa: ASRTDEGNTEAF
v_call: TRBV6-1; d_call: TRBD1; j_call: TRBJ1-4; cdr3_aa: ASSEATGGAEKLF
v_call: TRBV4-1; d_call: -; j_call: TRBJ2-6; cdr3_aa: ASRGQGRTGANVLT
v_call: TRBV10-3; d_call: TRBD1; j_call: TRBJ1-5; cdr3_aa: ATQGGSNQPQH
v_call: TRBV7-9; d_call: TRBD1; j_call: TRBJ2-1; cdr3_aa: ASSSGTGDYNEQF
v_call: TRBV6-6; d_call: TRBD1; j_call: TRBJ1-5; cdr3_aa: ASSVPGQGFQPQH
v_call: TRBV7-6; d_call: TRBD1; j_call: TRBJ2-7; cdr3_aa: ASSTSQAWTGEGPTYEQY
v_call: TRBV5-6; d_call: -; j_call: TRBJ1-2; cdr3_aa: ASSSGQTYGYT
v_call: TRBV7-2; d_call: -; j_call: TRBJ2-6; cdr3_aa: ASSLVQAGANVLT
v_call: TRBV5-6; d_call: -; j_call: TRBJ1-1; cdr3_aa: ASSFADSYTEAF
v_call: TRBV5-4; d_call: TRBD2; j_call: TRBJ2-3; cdr3_aa: ASSPGLASTDTQY
v_call: TRBV10-1; d_call: -; j_call: TRBJ1-4; cdr3_aa: ASSPGRGEKLF
v_call: TRBV7-6; d_call: TRBD2; j_call: TRBJ2-5; cdr3_aa: ASSSRTSVWVKIETQY
v_call: TRBV5-4; d_call: -; j_call: TRBJ1-1; cdr3_aa: ASSAGHGTEAF
v_call: TRBV19; d_call: -; j_call: TRBJ1-1; cdr3_aa: ASRSQTTRGEAF
v_call: TRBV10-2; d_call: TRBD1; j_call: TRBJ1-1; cdr3_aa: ASSESDRADTEAF
v_call: TRBV7-8; d_call: -; j_call: TRBJ1-2; cdr3_aa: ASSIVLQVQSNYGYT
v_call: TRBV5-1; d_call: -; j_call: TRBJ2-7; cdr3_aa: ASSAEGGFYEQY
v_call: TRBV15; d_call: -; j_call: TRBJ1-2; cdr3_aa: ATRDGLGSYT
v_call: TRBV7-2; d_call: TRBD2; j_call: TRBJ2-5; cdr3_aa: ASSSSGGYQETQY
v_call: TRBV29-1; d_call: -; j_call: TRBJ2-3; cdr3_aa: SGLVTSTDTQY
v_call: TRBV11-2; d_call: -; j_call: TRBJ1-1; cdr3_aa: ASSLTGSAIQFTEAF
v_call: TRBV6-5; d_call: -; j_call: TRBJ2-1; cdr3_aa: ASRPRGFGNEQF
v_call: TRBV18; d_call: -; j_call: TRBJ1-6; cdr3_aa: ASSPPNQGNSPLH
v_call: TRBV7-2; d_call: -; j_call: TRBJ1-1; cdr3_aa: ASSLSTGNTEAF
v_call: TRBV5-6; d_call: -; j_call: TRBJ2-4; cdr3_aa: ASSLGAGTTKNIQY
v_call: TRBV6-1; d_call: TRBD1; j_call: TRBJ1-1; cdr3_aa: ASSGWDRDPEAF